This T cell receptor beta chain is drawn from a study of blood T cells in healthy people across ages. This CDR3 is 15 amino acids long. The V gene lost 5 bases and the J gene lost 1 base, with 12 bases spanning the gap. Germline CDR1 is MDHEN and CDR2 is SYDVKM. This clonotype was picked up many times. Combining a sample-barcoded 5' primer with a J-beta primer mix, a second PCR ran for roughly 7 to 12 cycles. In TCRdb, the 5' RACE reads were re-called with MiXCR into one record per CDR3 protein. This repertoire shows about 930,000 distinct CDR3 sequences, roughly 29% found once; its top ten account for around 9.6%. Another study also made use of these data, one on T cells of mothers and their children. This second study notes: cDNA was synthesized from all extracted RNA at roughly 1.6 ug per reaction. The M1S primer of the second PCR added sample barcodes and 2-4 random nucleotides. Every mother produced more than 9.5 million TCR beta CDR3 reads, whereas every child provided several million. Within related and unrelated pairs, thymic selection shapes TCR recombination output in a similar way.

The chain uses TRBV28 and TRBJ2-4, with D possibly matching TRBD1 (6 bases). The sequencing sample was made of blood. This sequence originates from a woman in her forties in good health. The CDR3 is CASSLPTGAKNIQYF. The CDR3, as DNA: TGTGCCAGCAGTCTCCCCACAGGGGCCAAAAACATTCAGTACTTC.